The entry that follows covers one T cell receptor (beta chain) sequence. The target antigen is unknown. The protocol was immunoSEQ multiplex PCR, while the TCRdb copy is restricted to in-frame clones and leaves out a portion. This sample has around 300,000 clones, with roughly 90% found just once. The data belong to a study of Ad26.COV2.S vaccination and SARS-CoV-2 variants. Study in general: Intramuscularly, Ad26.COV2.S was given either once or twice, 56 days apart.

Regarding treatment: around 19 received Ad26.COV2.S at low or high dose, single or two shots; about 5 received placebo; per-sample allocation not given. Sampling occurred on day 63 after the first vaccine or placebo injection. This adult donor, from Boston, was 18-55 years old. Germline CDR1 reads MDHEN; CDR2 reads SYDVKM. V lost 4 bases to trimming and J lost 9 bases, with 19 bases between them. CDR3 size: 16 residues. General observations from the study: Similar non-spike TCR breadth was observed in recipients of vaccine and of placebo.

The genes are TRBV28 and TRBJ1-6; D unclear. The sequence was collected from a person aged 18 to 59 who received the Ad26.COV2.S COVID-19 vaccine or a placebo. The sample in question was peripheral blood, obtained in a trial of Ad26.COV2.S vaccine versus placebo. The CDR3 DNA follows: TGTGCCAGCAGTTCCTTAATTTCTGCTCATTTTTCACCCCTCCACTTT. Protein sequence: CASSSLISAHFSPLHF. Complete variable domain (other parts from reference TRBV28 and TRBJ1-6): DVKVTQSSRYLVKRTGEKVFLECVQDMDHENMFWYRQDPGLGLRLIYFSYDVKMKEKGDIPEGYSVSREKKERFSLILESASTNQTSMYLCASSSLISAHFSPLHFGNGTRLTVT.